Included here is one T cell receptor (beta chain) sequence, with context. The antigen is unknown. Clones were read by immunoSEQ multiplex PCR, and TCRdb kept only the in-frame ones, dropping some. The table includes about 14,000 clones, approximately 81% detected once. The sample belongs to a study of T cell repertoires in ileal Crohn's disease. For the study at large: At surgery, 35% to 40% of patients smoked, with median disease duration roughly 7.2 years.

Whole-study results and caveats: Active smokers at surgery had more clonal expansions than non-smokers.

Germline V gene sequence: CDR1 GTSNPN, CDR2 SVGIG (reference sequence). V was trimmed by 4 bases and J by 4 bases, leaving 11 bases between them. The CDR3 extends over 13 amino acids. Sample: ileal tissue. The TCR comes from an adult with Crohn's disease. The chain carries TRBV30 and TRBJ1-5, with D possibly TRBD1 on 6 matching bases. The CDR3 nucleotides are TGTGCCTGGATGGGAGGGACAAATCAGCCCCAGCATTTT. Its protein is CAWMGGTNQPQHF.